This T cell receptor (beta chain) is drawn from a study of spatial heterogeneity in lung cancer. About the study: Fewer alpha-chain than beta-chain sequences were consistently detected. In the raw reads, each unique TCR and UMI combination was present more than ten times on average.

In this sample, this clonotype turned up a few times. The CDR3 length is 19 residues. Germline values: CDR1 SGHAT, CDR2 FQNNGV. The ends were cut back, 1 base at V and 4 bases at J, with 25 bases in the middle. TCRdb itself ran the 5' RACE reads through MiXCR, one entry per CDR3 protein. This sample yields 50,000 to 65,000 distinct CDR3 sequences, of which 7% to 10% are seen a single time; less than 15% belongs to the top ten. Time point in this sample: sample taken at primary tumor resection. The study sequenced unsorted whole RNA from tumor, nontumor lung or frozen PBMC. There were some 70 donors, all of them untreated patients with early-stage non-small cell lung cancer.

The chain carries TRBV11-2 and TRBJ1-2; tentatively, D is TRBD1 (5 bases). Source: PBMCs, taken at surgery. This TCR came from a female donor with early-stage non-small cell lung cancer. The DNA for the CDR3 is TGTGCCAGCAGCTTAGCCCTCATCCGACAGACATCGAACTCCTATGGCTACACCTTC. Translating gives CASSLALIRQTSNSYGYTF.